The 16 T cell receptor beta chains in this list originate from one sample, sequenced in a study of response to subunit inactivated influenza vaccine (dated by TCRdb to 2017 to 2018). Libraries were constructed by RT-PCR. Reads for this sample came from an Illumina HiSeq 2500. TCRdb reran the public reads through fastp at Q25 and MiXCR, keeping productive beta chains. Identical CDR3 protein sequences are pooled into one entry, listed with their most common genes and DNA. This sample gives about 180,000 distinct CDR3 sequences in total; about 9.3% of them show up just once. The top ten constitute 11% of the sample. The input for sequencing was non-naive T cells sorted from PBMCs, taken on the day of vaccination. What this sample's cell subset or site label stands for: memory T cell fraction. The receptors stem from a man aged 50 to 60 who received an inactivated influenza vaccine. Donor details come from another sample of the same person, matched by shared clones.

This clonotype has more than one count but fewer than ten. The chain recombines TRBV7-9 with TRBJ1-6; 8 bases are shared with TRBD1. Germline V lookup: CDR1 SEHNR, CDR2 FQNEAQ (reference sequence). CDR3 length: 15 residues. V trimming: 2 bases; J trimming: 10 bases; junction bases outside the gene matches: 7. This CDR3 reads CASSLSAAGGSPLHF. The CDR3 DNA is TGTGCCAGCAGCTTATCCGCGGCAGGGGGCTCACCCCTCCACTTT. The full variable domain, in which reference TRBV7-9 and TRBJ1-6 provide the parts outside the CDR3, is DTGVSQNPRHKITKRGQNVTFRCDPISEHNRLYWYRQTLGQGPEFLTYFQNEAQLEKSRLLSDRFSAERPKGSFSTLEIQRTEQGDSAMYLCASSLSAAGGSPLHFGNGTRLTVT.

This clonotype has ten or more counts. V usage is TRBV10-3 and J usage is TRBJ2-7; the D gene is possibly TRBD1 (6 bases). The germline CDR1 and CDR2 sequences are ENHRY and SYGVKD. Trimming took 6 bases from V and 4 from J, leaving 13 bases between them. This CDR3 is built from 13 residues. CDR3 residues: CAIREDRHYEQYF. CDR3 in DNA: TGTGCCATCAGGGAGGACAGACATTACGAGCAGTACTTC.

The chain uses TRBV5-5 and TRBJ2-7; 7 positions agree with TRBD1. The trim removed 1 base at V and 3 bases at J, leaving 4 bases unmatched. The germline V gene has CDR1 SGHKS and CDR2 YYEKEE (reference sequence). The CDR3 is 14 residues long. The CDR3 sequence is CASSLYTGDYEQYF. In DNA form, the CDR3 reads TGTGCCAGCAGCTTGTATACAGGGGACTACGAGCAGTACTTC.

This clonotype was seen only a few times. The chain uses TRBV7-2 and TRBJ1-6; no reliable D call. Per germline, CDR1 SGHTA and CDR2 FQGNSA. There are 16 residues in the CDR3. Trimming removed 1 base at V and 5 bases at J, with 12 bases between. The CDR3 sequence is CASSLGLGANNSPLHF. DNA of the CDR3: TGTGCCAGCAGCTTAGGACTGGGAGCCAATAATTCACCCCTCCACTTT. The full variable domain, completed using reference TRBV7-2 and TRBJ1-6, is GAGVSQSPSNKVTEKGKDVELRCDPISGHTALYWYRQSLGQGLEFLIYFQGNSAPDKSGLPSDRFSAERTGGSVSTLTIQRTQQEDSAVYLCASSLGLGANNSPLHFGNGTRLTVT.

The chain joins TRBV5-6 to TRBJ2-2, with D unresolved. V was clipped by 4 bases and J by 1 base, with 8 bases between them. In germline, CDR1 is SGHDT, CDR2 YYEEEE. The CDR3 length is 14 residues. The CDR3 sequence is CASSPYRNTGELFF. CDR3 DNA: TGTGCCAGCAGCCCTTACAGGAACACCGGGGAGCTGTTTTTT.

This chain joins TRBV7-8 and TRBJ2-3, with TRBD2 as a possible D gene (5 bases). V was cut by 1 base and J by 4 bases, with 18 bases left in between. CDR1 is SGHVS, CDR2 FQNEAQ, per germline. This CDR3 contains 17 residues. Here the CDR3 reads CASSLVWRALQSDTQYF. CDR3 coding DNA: TGTGCCAGCAGCTTAGTTTGGCGGGCCCTCCAATCAGATACGCAGTATTTT. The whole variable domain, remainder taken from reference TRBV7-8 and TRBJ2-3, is GAGVSQSPRYKVAKRGQDVALRCDPISGHVSLFWYQQALGQGPEFLTYFQNEAQLDKSGLPSDRFFAERPEGSVSTLKIQRTQQEDSAVYLCASSLVWRALQSDTQYFGPGTRLTVL.

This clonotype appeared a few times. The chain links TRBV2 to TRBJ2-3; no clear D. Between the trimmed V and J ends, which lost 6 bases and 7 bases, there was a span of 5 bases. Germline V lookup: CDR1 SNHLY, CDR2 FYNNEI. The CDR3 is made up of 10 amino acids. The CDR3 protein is CASRGNTQYF. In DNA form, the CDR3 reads TGTGCCAGCAGGGGAAATACGCAGTATTTT.

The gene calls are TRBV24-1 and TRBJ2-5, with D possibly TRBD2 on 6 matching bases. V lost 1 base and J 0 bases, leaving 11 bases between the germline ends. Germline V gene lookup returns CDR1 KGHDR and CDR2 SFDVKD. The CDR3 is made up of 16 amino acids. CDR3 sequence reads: CATSDFQRGNQETQYF. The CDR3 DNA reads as TGTGCCACCAGTGATTTCCAACGGGGGAACCAAGAGACCCAGTACTTC.

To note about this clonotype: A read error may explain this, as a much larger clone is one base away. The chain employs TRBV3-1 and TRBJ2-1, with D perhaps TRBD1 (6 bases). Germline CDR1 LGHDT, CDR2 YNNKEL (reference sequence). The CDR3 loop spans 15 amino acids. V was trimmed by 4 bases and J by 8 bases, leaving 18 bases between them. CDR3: CASSPEPGDHDEQFF. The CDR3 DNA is TGTGCCAGCAGCCCTGAGCCAGGGGATCACGATGAGCAGTTCTTC.

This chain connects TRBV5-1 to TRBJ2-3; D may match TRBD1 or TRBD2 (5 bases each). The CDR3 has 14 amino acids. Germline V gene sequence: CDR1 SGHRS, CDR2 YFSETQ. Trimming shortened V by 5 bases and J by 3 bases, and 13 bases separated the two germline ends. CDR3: CASRIGTPTDTQYF. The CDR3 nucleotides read TGCGCCAGCAGGATAGGGACCCCAACAGATACGCAGTATTTT.

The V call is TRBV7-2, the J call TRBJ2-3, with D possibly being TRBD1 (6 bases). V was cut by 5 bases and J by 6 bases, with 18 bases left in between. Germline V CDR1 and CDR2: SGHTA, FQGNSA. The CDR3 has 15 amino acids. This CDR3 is CASSRDNRGWDTQYF. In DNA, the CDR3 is TGTGCCAGCAGCCGGGACAACAGAGGATGGGATACGCAGTATTTT.

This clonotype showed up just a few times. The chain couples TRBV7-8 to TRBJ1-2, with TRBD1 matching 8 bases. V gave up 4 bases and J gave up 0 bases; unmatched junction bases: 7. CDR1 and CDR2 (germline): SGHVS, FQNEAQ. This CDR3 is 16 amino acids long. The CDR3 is CASSWGGTGTNYGYTF. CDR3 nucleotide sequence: TGTGCCAGCAGCTGGGGGGGGACAGGAACTAACTATGGCTACACCTTC.

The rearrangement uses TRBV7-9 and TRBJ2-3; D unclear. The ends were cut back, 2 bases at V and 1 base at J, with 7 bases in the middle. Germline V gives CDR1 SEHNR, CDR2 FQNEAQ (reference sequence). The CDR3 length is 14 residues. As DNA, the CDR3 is TGTGCCAGCAGCTTAATTCCGGGCACAGATACGCAGTATTTT. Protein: CASSLIPGTDTQYF.

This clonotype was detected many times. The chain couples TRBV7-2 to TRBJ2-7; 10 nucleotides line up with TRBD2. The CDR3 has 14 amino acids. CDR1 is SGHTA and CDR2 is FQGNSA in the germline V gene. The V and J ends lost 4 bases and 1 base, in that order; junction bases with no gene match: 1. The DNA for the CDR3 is TGTGCCAGCAGCTGGGGACTAGCGTCCTACGAGCAGTACTTC. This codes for CASSWGLASYEQYF.

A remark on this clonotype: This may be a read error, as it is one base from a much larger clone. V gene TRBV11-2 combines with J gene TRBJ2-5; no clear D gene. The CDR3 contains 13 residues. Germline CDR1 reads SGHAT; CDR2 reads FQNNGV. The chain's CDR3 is CASGLGLGETQYF. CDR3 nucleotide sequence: TGTGCCAGCGGCTTAGGTCTGGGGGAGACCCAGTACTTC.

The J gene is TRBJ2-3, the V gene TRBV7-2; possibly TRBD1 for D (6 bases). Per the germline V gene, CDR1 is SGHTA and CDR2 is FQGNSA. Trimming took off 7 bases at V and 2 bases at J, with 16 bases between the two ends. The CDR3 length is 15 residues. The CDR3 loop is CASNRPGHTTDTQYF. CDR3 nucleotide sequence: TGTGCCAGCAATCGACCGGGACATACCACAGATACGCAGTATTTT.